These 32 T cell receptor beta chains share one sample of origin, sequenced in a study of pediatric ulcerative colitis. Produced via immunoSEQ multiplex PCR; TCRdb's table is partial and in-frame only. The sample lists some 24,000 clones; approximately 71% were seen once. The rectum was sampled with one to two pinch biopsies at colonoscopy. What was sequenced was gut tissue. Every receptor here comes from a boy aged 10-17 years with severe ulcerative colitis.

This chain uses TRBV7-9 with TRBJ2-1; D is uncertain. The V end lost 1 base, the J end lost 1 base, and 8 bases lay between the germline ends. CDR1 and CDR2 from the germline V gene are SEHNR and FQNEAQ (reference sequence). CDR3 length: 15 amino acids. The CDR3 DNA is TGTGCCAGCAGCTTAGGTGGGGTTTCCTACAATGAGCAGTTCTTC. It codes for CASSLGGVSYNEQFF.

The CDR3 loop reads CASSLAEGRYNEQFF. In nucleotides, the CDR3 is TGCGCCAGCAGCTTGGCGGAGGGCCGCTACAATGAGCAGTTCTTC. The rearrangement joins TRBV5-1 to TRBJ2-1, with D possibly TRBD2 on 6 matching bases. The V gene's germline CDR1 is SGHRS and CDR2 YFSETQ. CDR3 length: 15 amino acids. Trimming stripped 0 bases from V and 3 bases from J, with 10 bases between. Based on the CDR3 plus reference TRBV5-1 and TRBJ2-1, the full variable domain is KAGVTQTPRYLIKTRGQQVTLSCSPISGHRSVSWYQQTPGQGLQFLFEYFSETQRNKGNFPGRFSGRQFSNSRSEMNVSTLELGDSALYLCASSLAEGRYNEQFFGPGTRLTVL.

This chain joins TRBV12-5 and TRBJ2-5; D not certain. Germline V CDR1 and CDR2: LGHNT, FRNRAP. Trimming removed 4 bases at V and 5 bases at J, with 8 bases between. This CDR3 region has 12 residues. The CDR3 loop reads CASGSSGETQYF. Here the CDR3 DNA reads TGTGCTAGTGGTTCCTCGGGTGAGACCCAGTACTTC.

The rearrangement joins TRBV6-1 to TRBJ2-5; D gene ambiguous. The CDR3 length is 13 residues. Trimming cost V 2 bases and J 5 bases, with 9 bases left between them. Germline CDR1 and CDR2: MNHNS and SASEGT. The CDR3, as DNA: TGTGCCAGCAGTGAAAGGCGGCTTGAGACCCAGTACTTC. It codes for CASSERRLETQYF.

The chain recombines TRBV6-4 with TRBJ2-2; 8 bases line up with TRBD2. The CDR3 totals 14 residues. In germline, CDR1 is MRHNA, CDR2 SNTAGT. J gave up 5 bases and V 8 bases, and 7 bases lay outside the gene matches. CDR3 loop: CASGATSETGELFF. The CDR3 DNA sequence: TGTGCCAGCGGGGCGACTAGCGAAACCGGGGAGCTGTTTTTT.

This clone was seen a handful of times. The V gene is TRBV6-5, the J gene TRBJ1-2; D gene uncertain. Trimming left V 0 bases short and J 5 bases short, with 16 bases between. CDR3 size: 16 residues. CDR1 and CDR2 (germline): MNHEY, SVGAGI. CDR3 in amino acids: CASSYSMGPGVYGYTF. Written as DNA, the CDR3 is TGTGCCAGCAGTTACTCGATGGGCCCCGGGGTTTATGGCTACACCTTC.

V and J are TRBV9 and TRBJ2-2; TRBD2 matches 9 bases. The germline CDR1 and CDR2 sequences are SGDLS and YYNGEE. V lost 4 bases to trimming and J lost 7 bases; unmatched junction nucleotides: 14. This CDR3 spans 17 amino acids. CDR3 sequence reads: CASSPQASAGGLGELFF. The CDR3 coding sequence is TGTGCCAGCAGCCCCCAAGCTTCAGCGGGAGGACTCGGGGAGCTGTTTTTT. The entire variable domain, with the rest obtained from reference TRBV9 and TRBJ2-2, is as follows: DSGVTQTPKHLITATGQRVTLRCSPRSGDLSVYWYQQSLDQGLQFLIQYYNGEERAKGNILERFSAQQFPDLHSELNLSSLELGDSALYFCASSPQASAGGLGELFFGEGSRLTVL.

The rearrangement joins TRBV11-3 to TRBJ2-1; 7 bases are shared with TRBD2. The CDR3 has 16 amino acids. After removal of 3 bases from V and 10 bases from J, the junction contained 15 bases not matched to a gene. Germline V CDR1 and CDR2: SGHNT, YENEEA. The CDR3 region is CASSFQGAGTPSEQFF. Written as DNA, the CDR3 is TGTGCCAGCAGCTTCCAGGGAGCGGGGACCCCCAGCGAGCAGTTCTTC.

This clone was recorded once. The CDR3: CASSQGPSYEQYF. The CDR3 DNA sequence: TGTGCCAGCAGCCAGGGGCCTTCCTACGAGCAGTACTTC. The chain has TRBV11-2 and TRBJ2-7, with a possible D match to TRBD1 (6 bases). V lost 5 bases, J lost 1 base, and 9 bases lay in between. Germline V gene sequence: CDR1 SGHAT, CDR2 FQNNGV. This CDR3 is built from 13 residues.

This clone occurred a few times. The rearrangement joins TRBV14 to TRBJ2-3; D possibly matches TRBD1 or TRBD2 (7 bases each). There are 13 residues in the CDR3. Germline V CDR1 and CDR2: SGHDN, FVKESK. The V gene lost 3 bases and the J gene lost 6 bases, with 10 bases spanning the gap. The CDR3 here is CASSQQGGDTQYF. DNA of the CDR3: TGTGCCAGCAGCCAGCAGGGGGGGGATACGCAGTATTTT.

The chain is built from TRBV19 and TRBJ1-1, with D hard to call. CDR3 length: 13 residues. Trimming removed 6 bases from V and 1 base from J, with 9 bases in between. Germline V gene lookup returns CDR1 LNHDA and CDR2 SQIVND (reference sequence). The CDR3 reads CASRGQTNTEAFF. CDR3 DNA sequence: TGTGCCAGTAGAGGTCAGACGAACACTGAAGCTTTCTTT.

The V and J genes are TRBV30 and TRBJ1-1; 7 bases line up with TRBD1. Germline V CDR1 and CDR2: GTSNPN, SVGIG (reference sequence). V lost 4 bases, J lost 1 base, and 3 bases stayed unmatched. This CDR3 has 13 residues. The CDR3 loop is CAWNTGANTEAFF. The CDR3 DNA is TGTGCCTGGAACACAGGGGCGAACACTGAAGCTTTCTTT.

This clone was seen only a few times. The V and J genes are TRBV5-1 and TRBJ2-1; tentatively, D is TRBD2 (6 bases). The CDR3 is made up of 16 amino acids. Trimming removed 1 base from V and 2 bases from J, with 13 bases in between. Germline-derived CDR1 and CDR2 are SGHRS and YFSETQ. CDR3 protein: CASSLIPGSTYNEQFF. In nucleotides, the CDR3 is TGCGCCAGCAGCTTGATTCCCGGGAGCACCTACAATGAGCAGTTCTTC.

The chain has TRBV15 and TRBJ2-1; 10 nucleotides agree with TRBD2. The trim removed 2 bases at V and 8 bases at J, leaving 6 bases unmatched. This CDR3 region has 15 residues. CDR1 and CDR2 (germline): LNHNV, YYDKDF (reference sequence). CDR3 amino acids: CATSRSSGSGDEQFF. The CDR3 DNA sequence: TGTGCCACCAGCAGATCTAGCGGGAGCGGGGATGAGCAGTTCTTC. Variable domain in full (rest from reference TRBV15 and TRBJ2-1): DAMVIQNPRYQVTQFGKPVTLSCSQTLNHNVMYWYQQKSSQAPKLLFHYYDKDFNNEADTPDNFQSRRPNTSFCFLDIRSPGLGDTAMYLCATSRSSGSGDEQFFGPGTRLTVL.

The V call is TRBV18, the J call TRBJ2-5, with TRBD2 matching over 8 bases. CDR3 length: 17 residues. CDR1 is KGHSH, CDR2 LQKENI, per germline. V lost 3 bases and J lost 7; bases outside the gene matches: 16. The CDR3 loop reads CASSPRRTTSESGTQYF. In DNA, the CDR3 is TGTGCCAGCTCACCCCGTAGGACGACTAGCGAATCGGGGACCCAGTACTTC.

The chain joins TRBV7-6 to TRBJ2-3; 9 positions match TRBD2. The CDR3 runs to 20 residues. J gave up 1 base and V 3 bases, and 17 bases lay outside the gene matches. Per germline, CDR1 SGHVS and CDR2 FNYEAQ. The CDR3 is CASSFPSGASGKRGTDTQYF. Written as DNA, the CDR3 is TGTGCCAGCAGCTTCCCAAGCGGGGCTAGCGGGAAACGGGGCACAGATACGCAGTATTTT.

This clone occurred a few times. The V gene is TRBV25-1, the J gene TRBJ1-6, with D tentatively TRBD1 (6 bases). Trimming stripped 5 bases from V and 9 bases from J, with 14 bases between. This CDR3 spans 14 amino acids. CDR1 and CDR2 (germline): MGHDK, SYGVNS. Here the CDR3 DNA reads TGTGCCAGCAGTCTGGCCAGGGGTACTTCACCCCTCCACTTT. Protein: CASSLARGTSPLHF.

This chain links TRBV7-2 with TRBJ2-3, with 8 bases identical to TRBD2. CDR3 length equals 14 residues. J gave up 2 bases and V 5 bases, and 3 bases lay outside the gene matches. Germline loops: CDR1 SGHTA, CDR2 FQGNSA. This CDR3 reads CASSRSGTTDTQYF. The CDR3 DNA reads TGTGCCAGCAGCCGTAGCGGGACCACAGATACGCAGTATTTT. Looking up the rest from reference TRBV7-2 and TRBJ2-3 gives the full variable domain: GAGVSQSPSNKVTEKGKDVELRCDPISGHTALYWYRQSLGQGLEFLIYFQGNSAPDKSGLPSDRFSAERTGGSVSTLTIQRTQQEDSAVYLCASSRSGTTDTQYFGPGTRLTVL.

This clone has just one count. The J gene is TRBJ1-2, the V gene TRBV6-1; possible D gene TRBD1, 5 bases. From germline, CDR1 is MNHNS and CDR2 SASEGT. There are 14 residues in the CDR3. Trimming pared 2 bases from V and 1 base from J, leaving 8 bases between. The CDR3 DNA reads as TGTGCCAGCAGTGAACGTCAGGGTAACTATGGCTACACCTTC. Translating gives CASSERQGNYGYTF.

The V and J genes are TRBV13 and TRBJ2-1, with 12 nucleotides matching TRBD2. V trimming: 5 bases; J trimming: 9 bases; junction bases outside the gene matches: 8. Germline V CDR1 and CDR2: PRHDT, FYEKMQ (reference sequence). The CDR3 loop spans 15 amino acids. CDR3 protein: CASSPRLAGVREQFF. The CDR3 region has the DNA TGTGCCAGCAGCCCACGACTAGCGGGAGTACGTGAGCAGTTCTTC.

This clone was picked up a small number of times. The sample contains more than one DNA sequence encoding this CDR3. The chain combines TRBV7-2 with TRBJ1-1; D perhaps matches TRBD1 (5 bases). The V end lost 1 base, the J end lost 0 bases, and 6 bases lay between the germline ends. Looked up from germline, CDR1 is SGHTA and CDR2 is FQGNSA. This CDR3 is built from 14 residues. CDR3 nucleotide sequence: TGTGCCAGCAGCTTAGGGGGGGTGAACACTGAAGCTTTCTTT. Protein: CASSLGGVNTEAFF.

This clone was seen only once. The genes are TRBV6-5 and TRBJ2-3, with D unresolved. Looked up from germline, CDR1 is MNHEY and CDR2 is SVGAGI. The CDR3 covers 16 residues. V was trimmed by 1 base and J by 0 bases, leaving 11 bases between them. CDR3 amino acids: CASSYWPGPSTDTQYF. The DNA of the CDR3 is TGTGCCAGCAGTTACTGGCCTGGTCCTAGCACAGATACGCAGTATTTT.

The rearrangement links TRBV10-3 to TRBJ2-3; 10 bases match TRBD2. This CDR3 is 16 amino acids long. After removal of 8 bases from V and 2 bases from J, the junction contained 10 bases not matched to a gene. Germline loops: CDR1 ENHRY, CDR2 SYGVKD. The CDR3 sequence is CAIGSAAGGNTDTQYF. In DNA, the CDR3 is TGTGCCATCGGTTCGGCAGCGGGAGGGAACACAGATACGCAGTATTTT.

V and J are TRBV27 and TRBJ2-1; D not resolved. The CDR3 has 13 amino acids. The V and J ends lost 2 bases and 5 bases respectively, with 7 bases between them. Germline lookup yields CDR1 MNHEY and CDR2 SMNVEV (reference sequence). CDR3 coding DNA: TGTGCCAGCAGTTTAGGGCACCACAATGAGCAGTTCTTC. Its translation is CASSLGHHNEQFF.

CDR3 DNA: TGTGCCAGCAGTGAGGACGACAGAGCTAACTATGGCTACACCTTC. As protein: CASSEDDRANYGYTF. This chain connects TRBV6-1 to TRBJ1-2, with D possibly matching TRBD1 (5 bases). V lost 3 bases to trimming and J lost 0 bases, with 11 bases between them. The length of the CDR3 is 15 residues. Germline-derived CDR1 and CDR2 are MNHNS and SASEGT.

This clone is a singleton in its sample. DNA of the CDR3: TGTGCCAGCAGCGTAGGACCCACTCTTAAGTACTACAATGAGCAGTTCTTC. Translating gives CASSVGPTLKYYNEQFF. V usage is TRBV9 and J usage is TRBJ2-1; D is undetermined. Germline V gene data show CDR1 as SGDLS and CDR2 as YYNGEE. Trimming left V 0 bases short and J 3 bases short, with 16 bases between. The CDR3 runs to 17 residues.

V and J are TRBV6-1 and TRBJ2-3, with 7 bases fitting TRBD1. CDR1 is MNHNS and CDR2 is SASEGT in the germline V gene. The V and J ends lost 7 bases and 2 bases, in that order; junction bases with no gene match: 6. This CDR3 is built from 14 residues. The CDR3 here is CASNPGQFTDTQYF. The CDR3 nucleotides are TGTGCCAGCAATCCGGGACAGTTCACAGATACGCAGTATTTT.

For this clone: At one end, the junction sequence differs from germline, possibly due to a read error. The chain joins TRBV7-7 to TRBJ2-1; 7 nucleotides line up with TRBD2. The V gene's germline CDR1 is SSHAT and CDR2 FNYEAQ (reference sequence). The CDR3 has 15 residues. Here the CDR3 DNA reads TGTGCTAGCAGCAAATCTAGCGGCTCCTACAATGAGCAGTTCTTC. It yields the protein CASSKSSGSYNEQFF.

The CDR3 nucleotides read TGCGCCAGCAGTCAATCGCGATGCGGCCGATCGACCACTAGCGGGAGGGCCTACAATGAGCAGTTCTTC. This translates into CASSQSRCGRSTTSGRAYNEQFF. The chain links TRBV23-1 to TRBJ2-1; TRBD2 aligns across 13 bases. TRBV23-1 qualifies as an ORF whose function is uncertain. After removal of 0 bases from V and 2 bases from J, the junction contained 19 bases not matched to a gene. This CDR3 region has 23 residues.

This clone was counted between two and nine times. The V call is TRBV7-9, the J call TRBJ1-3; no reliable D call. Trimming took off 1 base at V and 4 bases at J, with 11 bases between the two ends. Germline V gene data show CDR1 as SEHNR and CDR2 as FQNEAQ (reference sequence). The CDR3 has 15 residues. The CDR3 DNA sequence: TGTGCCAGCAGCTTAGTCCCAGTTGCGGGAAACACCATATATTTT. Encoded protein: CASSLVPVAGNTIYF.

The chain couples TRBV14 to TRBJ1-1; the D gene is possibly TRBD1 (5 bases). The CDR3 is 12 residues long. Germline assignment: CDR1 SGHDN and CDR2 FVKESK. Trimming removed 1 base at V and 9 bases at J, with 9 bases between. In DNA, the CDR3 is TGTGCCAGCAGCCAAGCGGGACTTCAAGCTTTCTTT. Its translation is CASSQAGLQAFF.

CDR3 residues: CASSFGGGKNTEAFF. The CDR3 DNA is TGTGCCAGCAGCTTTGGCGGGGGAAAGAACACTGAAGCTTTCTTT. J is TRBJ1-1 and V is TRBV5-6; D perhaps matches TRBD1 (5 bases). This CDR3 is built from 15 residues. Germline CDR1 and CDR2: SGHDT and YYEEEE. The V end lost 2 bases, the J end lost 1 base, and 12 bases lay between the germline ends.